The 27 T cell receptor beta chains below were found in one sample sequenced in a study of Ad26.COV2.S vaccination and SARS-CoV-2 variants. Treatment indicated: over 15 received Ad26.COV2.S at low or high dose, single or two shots; about five received placebo; per-sample allocation not given. Sampling took place 63 days after the first vaccine or placebo injection. The assay was immunoSEQ multiplex PCR, and TCRdb's table has in-frame clones only and misses some. The table records around 450,000 clones, more than 80% of them present only once. The sequencing here drew on peripheral blood, taken in a trial of Ad26.COV2.S vaccine versus placebo. These receptor sequences come from a person between 18 and 65 years old who received the Ad26.COV2.S COVID-19 vaccine or a placebo.

The chain has TRBV25-1 and TRBJ2-2; D gene unclear. The length of the CDR3 is 12 residues. Germline CDR1 is MGHDK and CDR2 is SYGVNS. V lost 9 bases to trimming and J lost 5 bases, with 10 bases between them. CDR3 in amino acids: CASSRVTGELFF. In nucleotides, the CDR3 is TGTGCCAGTTCACGGGTAACCGGGGAGCTGTTTTTT.

V usage is TRBV4-3 and J usage is TRBJ2-1; D is ambiguous. The V gene lost 0 bases and the J gene lost 9 bases, with 9 bases spanning the gap. The CDR3 extends over 13 amino acids. Germline V gene lookup returns CDR1 LGHNA and CDR2 YSLEER. The CDR3 DNA reads as TGCGCCAGCAGCCAAGATGGGGTTGGTGAGCAGTTCTTC. Protein sequence: CASSQDGVGEQFF.

The chain carries TRBV7-2 and TRBJ2-1; no firm D call. V lost 1 base and J 1 base, leaving 11 bases between the germline ends. The CDR3 is 16 amino acids. The germline gives CDR1 SGHTA, CDR2 FQGNSA. The CDR3 loop reads CASSLEGLSSYNEQFF. CDR3 nucleotide sequence: TGTGCCAGCAGCTTAGAGGGTCTATCATCCTACAATGAGCAGTTCTTC.

The chain has TRBV5-1 and TRBJ2-3; 7 nucleotides align to TRBD2. Germline V gene data show CDR1 as SGHRS and CDR2 as YFSETQ. The CDR3 totals 15 residues. The ends lost 2 bases at V and 2 bases at J; junction bases unmatched: 5. The CDR3 nucleotides read TGCGCCAGCAGCTTTGCTAGCGGTAACACAGATACGCAGTATTTT. Translated, it gives CASSFASGNTDTQYF.

This clone was seen once. This chain links TRBV11-2 with TRBJ2-1; D could derive from TRBD1 or TRBD2 (6 bases each). The germline CDR1 and CDR2 sequences are SGHAT and FQNNGV. V was pared by 1 base and J by 9 bases, with 16 bases between. The CDR3 length is 15 residues. In DNA form, the CDR3 reads TGTGCCAGCAGCTTAGGTCTAGCCGGAGGGGGTGAGCAGTTCTTC. Translated: CASSLGLAGGGEQFF. Complete variable domain (other parts from reference TRBV11-2 and TRBJ2-1): EAGVAQSPRYKIIEKRQSVAFWCNPISGHATLYWYQQILGQGPKLLIQFQNNGVVDDSQLPKDRFSAERLKGVDSTLKIQPAKLEDSAVYLCASSLGLAGGGEQFFGPGTRLTVL.

V usage is TRBV18 and J usage is TRBJ2-1; no reliable D call. This CDR3 is built from 17 residues. With 0 bases removed from V and 3 bases from J, the gap between germline ends came to 15 bases. Germline-derived CDR1 and CDR2 are KGHSH and LQKENI. CDR3 residues: CASSPPSGTQIYNEQFF. In DNA, the CDR3 is TGTGCCAGCTCACCACCGTCGGGTACTCAGATCTACAATGAGCAGTTCTTC.

This clone occurred a few times. The chain is built from TRBV6-5 and TRBJ1-1; no reliable D call. The CDR3 contains 16 residues. Germline lookup yields CDR1 MNHEY and CDR2 SVGAGI. V was clipped by 1 base and J by 0 bases, with 12 bases between them. The CDR3 region has the DNA TGTGCCAGCAGTTACTATGGGGTGAGGTTGAACACTGAAGCTTTCTTT. Its translation: CASSYYGVRLNTEAFF.

This chain connects TRBV16 to TRBJ1-1, with TRBD1 as a possible D gene (5 bases). This CDR3 comprises 15 residues. Trimming removed 3 bases at V and 1 base at J, with 12 bases between. Per the germline V gene, CDR1 is KGHSY and CDR2 is FQNENV. The CDR3 sequence is CASSQGPHSNTEAFF. The CDR3 DNA follows: TGTGCCAGCAGCCAGGGGCCACACTCGAACACTGAAGCTTTCTTT.

This chain joins TRBV6-5 and TRBJ2-1, with 10 positions matching TRBD2. The CDR3 totals 15 residues. The ends lost 10 bases at V and 4 bases at J; junction bases unmatched: 10. In germline, CDR1 is MNHEY, CDR2 SVGAGI. DNA of the CDR3: TGTGCCACCAAATTTGGACTAGCGGATTACAATGAGCAGTTCTTC. Residues: CATKFGLADYNEQFF.

This sequence joins TRBV10-1 and TRBJ2-1; 7 bases are shared with TRBD2. The CDR3 runs 14 residues. CDR1 is WNHNN, CDR2 SYGVQD, per germline (reference sequence). V was pared by 5 bases and J by 4 bases, with 5 bases of the junction left unmatched. CDR3 in amino acids: CASSLAGPYNEQFF. CDR3 nucleotide sequence: TGCGCCAGCAGTTTAGCGGGCCCTTACAATGAGCAGTTCTTC.

J is TRBJ2-7 and V is TRBV6-5; 9 bases agree with TRBD1. The CDR3 loop spans 14 amino acids. The germline V gene has CDR1 MNHEY and CDR2 SVGAGI. V trimming: 4 bases; J trimming: 2 bases; junction bases outside the gene matches: 3. CDR3 sequence: CASSSQGATYEQYF. The CDR3 DNA follows: TGTGCCAGCAGTTCACAGGGGGCTACCTACGAGCAGTACTTC.

This clone was detected only a few times. The CDR3, as DNA: TGTGCCAGCAGTGATAGCGGGAAGTCCCCCTACAATGAGCAGTTCTTC. Encoded protein: CASSDSGKSPYNEQFF. The chain links TRBV25-1 to TRBJ2-1, with TRBD2 matching 8 bases. Germline values: CDR1 MGHDK, CDR2 SYGVNS. V lost 3 bases and J lost 2; bases outside the gene matches: 6. CDR3 length: 16 residues.

As DNA, the CDR3 is TGTGCCAGCAGCTCCGGGACCCAAGAGACCCAGTACTTC. Residues: CASSSGTQETQYF. The J gene is TRBJ2-5, the V gene TRBV11-2; D tentatively fits TRBD1 or TRBD2 (5 bases each). Trimming pared 4 bases from V and 1 base from J, leaving 7 bases between. The CDR3 is made up of 13 amino acids. Germline CDR1 and CDR2: SGHAT and FQNNGV.

This clone was found once. This chain links TRBV12-5 with TRBJ2-7; weak D call: TRBD2 (6 bases). V lost 5 bases to trimming and J lost 3 bases, with 14 bases between them. CDR1 is LGHNT, CDR2 FRNRAP, per germline. The CDR3 contains 14 residues. CDR3 sequence: CASGLIGGVYEQYF. Written as DNA, the CDR3 is TGTGCTAGTGGTCTTATCGGCGGGGTCTACGAGCAGTACTTC.

The J gene is TRBJ2-7, the V gene TRBV13; D is unresolved. V lost 5 bases and J lost 0, with 20 bases in between. In germline, CDR1 is PRHDT, CDR2 FYEKMQ (reference sequence). The CDR3 has 17 residues. CDR3 in amino acids: CASSQRPSPVNSYEQYF. In nucleotides, the CDR3 is TGTGCCAGCAGCCAACGGCCTAGTCCCGTAAACTCCTACGAGCAGTACTTC.

The chain uses TRBV6-5 and TRBJ2-1; 8 bases align to TRBD1. Germline CDR1 MNHEY, CDR2 SVGAGI. V shed 6 bases, J shed 3 bases, and the junction held 4 bases outside the gene matches. The CDR3 is 14 amino acids. This CDR3 reads CASRPGQGYNEQFF. The CDR3 region has the DNA TGTGCCAGCAGACCAGGACAGGGCTACAATGAGCAGTTCTTC.

This sequence joins TRBV21-1 and TRBJ2-5. TRBV21-1 is classified as a pseudogene. The CDR3 has 14 amino acids. CDR3 protein: CASSKARRKETQYF. The CDR3 nucleotides are TGTGCCAGCAGCAAAGCGCGACGAAAGGAGACCCAGTACTTC.

The chain carries TRBV7-9 and TRBJ2-5, with TRBD1 identical over 8 bases. After removal of 5 bases from V and 4 bases from J, the junction contained 12 bases not matched to a gene. Germline loops: CDR1 SEHNR, CDR2 FQNEAQ (reference sequence). The CDR3 contains 16 residues. In nucleotides, the CDR3 is TGTGCCAGCAGCCCATCGAGACAGGGGCTAGGAGAGACCCAGTACTTC. This sequence encodes CASSPSRQGLGETQYF.

The chain has TRBV9 and TRBJ2-7; 8 nucleotides agree with TRBD1. V dropped 4 bases and J dropped 2; count of bases not matched to a gene: 17. Germline-derived CDR1 and CDR2 are SGDLS and YYNGEE. The CDR3 extends over 18 amino acids. CDR3: CASSSRRDPGGAPYEQYF. The DNA of the CDR3 is TGTGCCAGCAGCTCCCGACGAGACCCAGGGGGCGCGCCCTACGAGCAGTACTTC. The full variable domain, in which reference TRBV9 and TRBJ2-7 provide the parts outside the CDR3, is DSGVTQTPKHLITATGQRVTLRCSPRSGDLSVYWYQQSLDQGLQFLIQYYNGEERAKGNILERFSAQQFPDLHSELNLSSLELGDSALYFCASSSRRDPGGAPYEQYFGPGTRLTVT.

The chain joins TRBV6-5 to TRBJ1-3; no definite D call. Looked up from germline, CDR1 is MNHEY and CDR2 is SVGAGI. The CDR3 has 12 amino acids. Trimming took 8 bases from V and 0 from J, leaving 5 bases between them. CDR3 sequence: CASQNSGNTIYF. The CDR3 nucleotides are TGTGCCAGCCAGAACTCTGGAAACACCATATATTTT.

With regard to this clone: A single base separates this from a much larger clone, so it may be a read error. The J gene is TRBJ1-3, the V gene TRBV2; D perhaps matches TRBD1 (5 bases). The CDR3 runs 15 residues. CDR1 and CDR2 from the germline V gene are SNHLY and FYNNEI. Trimming stripped 6 bases from V and 0 bases from J, with 12 bases between. The chain's CDR3 is CASSRGTDSGNTIYF. CDR3 DNA: TGTGCCAGCAGCCGCGGGACGGACTCTGGAAACACCATATATTTT.

The rearrangement joins TRBV9 to TRBJ2-1, with TRBD2 matching 12 bases. Germline V lookup: CDR1 SGDLS, CDR2 YYNGEE. This CDR3 contains 17 residues. V was pared by 3 bases and J by 4 bases, with 8 bases of the junction left unmatched. The CDR3 loop is CASSEVPGLAGYNEQFF. The CDR3 bases are TGTGCCAGCAGCGAAGTTCCGGGACTAGCGGGTTACAATGAGCAGTTCTTC.

CDR3 in amino acids: CASSLKQQNTEAFF. The DNA for the CDR3 is TGTGCCAGCAGCTTAAAACAGCAAAACACTGAAGCTTTCTTT. This chain joins TRBV7-9 and TRBJ1-1, with D uncertain. V gave up 2 bases and J gave up 2 bases, with 9 bases separating them. Germline V gene lookup returns CDR1 SEHNR and CDR2 FQNEAQ (reference sequence). This CDR3 contains 14 residues. The full variable domain, completed using reference TRBV7-9 and TRBJ1-1, is DTGVSQNPRHKITKRGQNVTFRCDPISEHNRLYWYRQTLGQGPEFLTYFQNEAQLEKSRLLSDRFSAERPKGSFSTLEIQRTEQGDSAMYLCASSLKQQNTEAFFGQGTRLTVV.

The CDR3 region is CASSRAGPEAGTGELFF. CDR3 DNA: TGCGCCAGCAGCCGGGCGGGACCGGAGGCGGGCACCGGGGAGCTGTTTTTT. The chain links TRBV4-1 to TRBJ2-2; a possible D gene is TRBD2 (6 bases). V was shortened by 4 bases and J by 4 bases, with 19 bases between the two germline ends. The CDR3 consists of 17 residues. Germline values: CDR1 MGHRA, CDR2 YSYEKL.

This clone came up a few times. The V and J genes are TRBV5-1 and TRBJ1-1; 10 nucleotides line up with TRBD1. V was clipped by 1 base and J by 3 bases; unmatched bases: 3. In germline, CDR1 is SGHRS, CDR2 YFSETQ. The CDR3 sequence is 15 residues long. The CDR3 is CASSLFGTGDTEAFF. The CDR3 DNA reads TGCGCCAGCAGCTTGTTCGGGACAGGGGACACTGAAGCTTTCTTT.

This chain links TRBV25-1 with TRBJ1-6; a possible D gene is TRBD1 (6 bases). The CDR3 extends over 17 amino acids. The germline V and J ends were trimmed by 0 bases and 8 bases, with 17 bases remaining between them. Germline-derived CDR1 and CDR2 are MGHDK and SYGVNS. The CDR3 reads CASSEYYQGGGDSPLHF. As DNA, the CDR3 is TGTGCCAGCAGTGAATATTATCAAGGGGGTGGGGATTCACCCCTCCACTTT.

The J gene is TRBJ2-7, the V gene TRBV29-1; D perhaps matches TRBD2 (5 bases). CDR3 length: 13 amino acids. Trimming removed 2 bases from V and 2 bases from J, with 10 bases in between. Germline values: CDR1 SQVTM, CDR2 ANQGSEA. The CDR3 here is CSVEYGNPYEQYF. CDR3 in DNA: TGCAGCGTTGAATACGGGAACCCCTACGAGCAGTACTTC.